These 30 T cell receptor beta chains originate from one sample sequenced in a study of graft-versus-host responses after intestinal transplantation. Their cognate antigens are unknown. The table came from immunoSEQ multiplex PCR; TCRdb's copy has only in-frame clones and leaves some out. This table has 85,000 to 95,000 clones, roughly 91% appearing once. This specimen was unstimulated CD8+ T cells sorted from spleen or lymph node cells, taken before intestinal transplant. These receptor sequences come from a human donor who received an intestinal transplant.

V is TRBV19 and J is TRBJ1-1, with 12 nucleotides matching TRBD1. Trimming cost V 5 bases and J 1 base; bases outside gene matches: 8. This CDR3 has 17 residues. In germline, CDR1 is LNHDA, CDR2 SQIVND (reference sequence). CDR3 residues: CASSRRDRGLANTEAFF. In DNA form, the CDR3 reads TGTGCCAGTAGTCGGCGGGACAGGGGGCTTGCGAACACTGAAGCTTTCTTT.

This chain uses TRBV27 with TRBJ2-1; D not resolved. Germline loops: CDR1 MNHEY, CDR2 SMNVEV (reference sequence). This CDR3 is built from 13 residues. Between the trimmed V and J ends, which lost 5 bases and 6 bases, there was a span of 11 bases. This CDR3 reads CASSPVGSNEQFF. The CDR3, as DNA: TGTGCCAGCAGTCCAGTGGGCTCCAATGAGCAGTTCTTC.

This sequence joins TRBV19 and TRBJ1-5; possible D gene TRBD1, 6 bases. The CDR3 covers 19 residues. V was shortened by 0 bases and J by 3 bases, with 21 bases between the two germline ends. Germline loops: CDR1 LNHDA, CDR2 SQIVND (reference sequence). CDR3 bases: TGTGCCAGTAGTATAGATAAGGGGACAATCGCAGACTACAATCAGCCCCAGCATTTT. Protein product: CASSIDKGTIADYNQPQHF. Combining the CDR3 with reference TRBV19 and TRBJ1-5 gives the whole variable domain DGGITQSPKYLFRKEGQNVTLSCEQNLNHDAMYWYRQDPGQGLRLIYYSQIVNDFQKGDIAEGYSVSREKKESFPLTVTSAQKNPTAFYLCASSIDKGTIADYNQPQHFGDGTRLSIL.

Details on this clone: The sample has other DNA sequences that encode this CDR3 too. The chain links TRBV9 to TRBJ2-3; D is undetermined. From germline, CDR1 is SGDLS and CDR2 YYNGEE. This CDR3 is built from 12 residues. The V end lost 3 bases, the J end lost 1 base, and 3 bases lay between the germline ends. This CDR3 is CASSAGTDTQYF. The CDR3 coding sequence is TGTGCCAGCAGCGCCGGCACAGATACGCAGTATTTT.

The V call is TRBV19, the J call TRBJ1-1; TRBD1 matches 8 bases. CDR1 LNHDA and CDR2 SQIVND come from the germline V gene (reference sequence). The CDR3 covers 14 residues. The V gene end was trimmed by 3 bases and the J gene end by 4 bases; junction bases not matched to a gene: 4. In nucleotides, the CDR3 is TGTGCCAGTAGTATCACAGGGGGGGTCACTGAAGCTTTCTTT. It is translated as CASSITGGVTEAFF.

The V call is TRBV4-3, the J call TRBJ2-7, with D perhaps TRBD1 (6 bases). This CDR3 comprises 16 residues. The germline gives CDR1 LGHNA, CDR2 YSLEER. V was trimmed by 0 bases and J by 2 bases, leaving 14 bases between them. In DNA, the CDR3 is TGCGCCAGCAGCCAAGATACCAGGGGCCCCGCCTACGAGCAGTACTTC. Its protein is CASSQDTRGPAYEQYF.

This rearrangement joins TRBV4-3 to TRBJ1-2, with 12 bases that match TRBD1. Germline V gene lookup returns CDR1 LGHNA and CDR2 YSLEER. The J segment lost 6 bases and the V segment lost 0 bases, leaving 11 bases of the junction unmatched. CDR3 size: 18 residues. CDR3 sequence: CASSQDLGQGASLDGYTF. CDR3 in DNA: TGCGCCAGCAGCCAAGATCTGGGACAGGGGGCAAGTCTCGATGGCTACACCTTC.

The CDR3 DNA reads as TGTGCCAGCAGCAAGCGGACAGGGGGCGGTGAGACCCAGTACTTC. Translated: CASSKRTGGGETQYF. This chain joins TRBV7-7 and TRBJ2-5; 11 positions match TRBD1. Losses at the gene ends were 5 bases for V and 5 bases for J; bases not matched to a gene: 7. The CDR3 consists of 15 residues. Germline V gene data show CDR1 as SSHAT and CDR2 as FNYEAQ (reference sequence).

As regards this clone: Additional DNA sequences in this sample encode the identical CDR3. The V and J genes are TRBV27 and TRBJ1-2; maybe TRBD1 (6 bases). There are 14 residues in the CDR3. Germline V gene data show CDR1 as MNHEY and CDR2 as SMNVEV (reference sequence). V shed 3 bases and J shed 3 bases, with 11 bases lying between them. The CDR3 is CASSFYGGDYGYTF. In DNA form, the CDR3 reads TGTGCCAGCAGTTTTTATGGGGGCGACTATGGCTACACCTTC.

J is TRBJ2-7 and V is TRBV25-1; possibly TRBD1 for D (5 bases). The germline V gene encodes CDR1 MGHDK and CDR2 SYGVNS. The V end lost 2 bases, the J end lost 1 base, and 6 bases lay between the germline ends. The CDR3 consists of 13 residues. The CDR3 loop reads CASSEQGSYEQYF. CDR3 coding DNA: TGTGCCAGCAGTGAACAGGGTTCCTACGAGCAGTACTTC.

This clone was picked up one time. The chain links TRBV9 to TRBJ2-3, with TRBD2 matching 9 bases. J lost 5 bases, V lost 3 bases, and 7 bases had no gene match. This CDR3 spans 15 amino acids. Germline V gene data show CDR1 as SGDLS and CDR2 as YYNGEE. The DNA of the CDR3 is TGTGCCAGCAGCGCAAGGACTAGCGCGATAGATACGCAGTATTTT. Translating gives CASSARTSAIDTQYF.

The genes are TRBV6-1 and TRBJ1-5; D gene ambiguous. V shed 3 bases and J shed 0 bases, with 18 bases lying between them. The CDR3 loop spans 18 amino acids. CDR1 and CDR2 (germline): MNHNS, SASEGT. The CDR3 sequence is CASSEPAPITDSNQPQHF. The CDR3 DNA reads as TGTGCCAGCAGTGAGCCCGCCCCTATAACAGATAGCAATCAGCCCCAGCATTTT.

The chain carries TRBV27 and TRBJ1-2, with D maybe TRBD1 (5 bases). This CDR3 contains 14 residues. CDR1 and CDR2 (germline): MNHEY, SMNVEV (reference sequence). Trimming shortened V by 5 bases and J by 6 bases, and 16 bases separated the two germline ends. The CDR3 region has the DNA TGTGCCAGCAGTACTCTCGGACACTCCGATGGCTACACCTTC. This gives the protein CASSTLGHSDGYTF.

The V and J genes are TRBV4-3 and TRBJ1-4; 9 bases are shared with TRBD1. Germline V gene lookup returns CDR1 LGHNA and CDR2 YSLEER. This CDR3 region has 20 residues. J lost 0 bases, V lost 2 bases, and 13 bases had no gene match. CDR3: CASSQRGGQGKMATNEKLFF. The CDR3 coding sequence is TGCGCCAGCAGCCAACGGGGGGGACAGGGAAAGATGGCAACTAATGAAAAACTGTTTTTT.

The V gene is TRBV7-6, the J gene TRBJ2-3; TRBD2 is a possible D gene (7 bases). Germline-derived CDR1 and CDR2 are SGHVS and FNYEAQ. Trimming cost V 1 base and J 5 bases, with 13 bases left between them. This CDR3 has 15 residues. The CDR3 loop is CASSLGGGWGDTQYF. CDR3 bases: TGTGCCAGCAGCTTAGGGGGGGGCTGGGGAGATACGCAGTATTTT.

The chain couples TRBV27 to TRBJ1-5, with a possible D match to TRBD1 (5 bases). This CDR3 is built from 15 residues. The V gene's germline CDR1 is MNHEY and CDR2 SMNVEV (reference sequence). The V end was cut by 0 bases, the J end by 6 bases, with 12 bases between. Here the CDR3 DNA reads TGTGCCAGCAGTTTATCCCCGGGGGTGAGTCAGCCCCAGCATTTT. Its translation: CASSLSPGVSQPQHF.

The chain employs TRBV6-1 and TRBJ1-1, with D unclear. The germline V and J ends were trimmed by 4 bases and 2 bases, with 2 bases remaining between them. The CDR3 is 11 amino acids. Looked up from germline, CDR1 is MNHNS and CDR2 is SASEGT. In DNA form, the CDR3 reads TGTGCCAGCAGTGTAAACACTGAAGCTTTCTTT. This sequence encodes CASSVNTEAFF.

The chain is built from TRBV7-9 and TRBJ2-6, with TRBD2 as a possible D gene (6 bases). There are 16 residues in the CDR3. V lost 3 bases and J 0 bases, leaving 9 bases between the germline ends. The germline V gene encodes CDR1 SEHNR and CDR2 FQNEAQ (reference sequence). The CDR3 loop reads CASSLGGYSGANVLTF. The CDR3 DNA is TGTGCCAGCAGCTTGGGGGGTTACTCTGGGGCCAACGTCCTGACTTTC.

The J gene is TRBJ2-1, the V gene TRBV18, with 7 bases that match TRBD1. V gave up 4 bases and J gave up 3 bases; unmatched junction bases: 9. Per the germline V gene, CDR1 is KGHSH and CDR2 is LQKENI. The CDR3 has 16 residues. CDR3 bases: TGTGCCAGCTCACAAAGCTCCGGGACAGTCTACAATGAGCAGTTCTTC. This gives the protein CASSQSSGTVYNEQFF. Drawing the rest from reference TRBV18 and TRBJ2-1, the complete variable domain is NAGVMQNPRHLVRRRGQEARLRCSPMKGHSHVYWYRQLPEEGLKFMVYLQKENIIDESGMPKERFSAEFPKEGPSILRIQQVVRGDSAAYFCASSQSSGTVYNEQFFGPGTRLTVL.

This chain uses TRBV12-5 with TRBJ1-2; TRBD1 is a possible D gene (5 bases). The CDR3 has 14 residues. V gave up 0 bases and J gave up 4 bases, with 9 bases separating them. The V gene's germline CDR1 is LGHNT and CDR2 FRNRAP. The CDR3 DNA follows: TGTGCTAGTGGTTTGGTTGGGGGGATCTATGGCTACACCTTC. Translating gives CASGLVGGIYGYTF. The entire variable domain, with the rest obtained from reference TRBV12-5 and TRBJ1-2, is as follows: DARVTQTPRHKVTEMGQEVTMRCQPILGHNTVFWYRQTMMQGLELLAYFRNRAPLDDSGMPKDRFSAEMPDATLATLKIQPSEPRDSAVYFCASGLVGGIYGYTFGSGTRLTVV.

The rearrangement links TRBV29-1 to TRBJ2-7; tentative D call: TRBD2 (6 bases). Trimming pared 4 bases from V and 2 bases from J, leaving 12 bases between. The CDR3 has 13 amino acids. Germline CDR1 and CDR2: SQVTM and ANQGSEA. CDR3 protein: CSVVGGTTYEQYF. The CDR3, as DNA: TGCAGCGTTGTTGGAGGGACGACCTACGAGCAGTACTTC.

The CDR3 sequence: CASSRGLAGGLDTQYF. CDR3 in DNA: TGCGCCAGCAGCCGGGGACTAGCGGGGGGGCTTGATACGCAGTATTTT. This sequence joins TRBV4-3 and TRBJ2-3; 16 positions match TRBD2. J gave up 6 bases and V 4 bases, and 4 bases lay outside the gene matches. The germline gives CDR1 LGHNA, CDR2 YSLEER. CDR3 size: 16 residues.

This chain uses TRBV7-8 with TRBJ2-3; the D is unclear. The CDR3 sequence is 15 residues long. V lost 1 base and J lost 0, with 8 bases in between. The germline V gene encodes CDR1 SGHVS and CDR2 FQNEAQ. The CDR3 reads CASSLVSRSTDTQYF. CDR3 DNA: TGTGCCAGCAGCTTAGTGAGCCGAAGCACAGATACGCAGTATTTT.

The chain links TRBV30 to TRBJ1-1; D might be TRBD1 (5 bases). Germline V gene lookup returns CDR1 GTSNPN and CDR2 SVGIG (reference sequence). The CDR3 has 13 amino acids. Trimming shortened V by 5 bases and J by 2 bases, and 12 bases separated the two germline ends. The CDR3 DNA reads TGTGCCTGGGCCGGGGGGGATAACACTGAAGCTTTCTTT. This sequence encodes CAWAGGDNTEAFF.

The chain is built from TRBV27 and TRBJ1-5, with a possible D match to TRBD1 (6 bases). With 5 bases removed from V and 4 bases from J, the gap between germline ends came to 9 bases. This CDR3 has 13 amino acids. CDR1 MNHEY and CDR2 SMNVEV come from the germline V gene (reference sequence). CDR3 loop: CASSTGTNQPQHF. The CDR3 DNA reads TGTGCCAGCAGTACAGGGACAAATCAGCCCCAGCATTTT.

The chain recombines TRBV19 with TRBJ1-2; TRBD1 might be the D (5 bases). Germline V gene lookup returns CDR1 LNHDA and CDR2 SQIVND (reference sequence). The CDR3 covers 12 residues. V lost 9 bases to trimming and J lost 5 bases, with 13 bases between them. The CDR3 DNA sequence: TGTGCCAGCTCCCCGGGGGGATATGGCTACACCTTC. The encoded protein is CASSPGGYGYTF.

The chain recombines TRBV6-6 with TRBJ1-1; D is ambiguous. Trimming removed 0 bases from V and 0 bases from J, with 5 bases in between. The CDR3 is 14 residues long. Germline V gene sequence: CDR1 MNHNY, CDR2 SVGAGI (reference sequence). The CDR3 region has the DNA TGTGCCAGCAGTTACTCAGAGATGAACACTGAAGCTTTCTTT. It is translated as CASSYSEMNTEAFF.

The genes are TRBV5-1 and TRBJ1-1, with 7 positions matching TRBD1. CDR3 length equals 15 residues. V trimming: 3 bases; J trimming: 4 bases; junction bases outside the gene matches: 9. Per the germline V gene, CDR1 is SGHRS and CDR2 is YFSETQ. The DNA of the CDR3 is TGCGCCAGCAGCTCCACCGGGACAGCCTTCACTGAAGCTTTCTTT. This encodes CASSSTGTAFTEAFF.

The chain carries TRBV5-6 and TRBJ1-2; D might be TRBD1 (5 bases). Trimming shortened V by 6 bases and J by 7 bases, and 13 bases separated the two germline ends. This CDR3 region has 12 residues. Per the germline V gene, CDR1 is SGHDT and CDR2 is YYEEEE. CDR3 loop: CASIGQGLGYTF. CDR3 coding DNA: TGTGCCAGCATTGGGCAGGGACTTGGCTACACCTTC.

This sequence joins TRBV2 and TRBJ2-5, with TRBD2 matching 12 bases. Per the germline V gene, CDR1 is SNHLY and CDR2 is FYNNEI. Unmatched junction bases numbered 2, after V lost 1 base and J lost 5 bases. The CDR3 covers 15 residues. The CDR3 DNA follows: TGTGCCAGCAGTGAAGGACTAGCGGGGGAGGAGACCCAGTACTTC. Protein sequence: CASSEGLAGEETQYF.